The T cell receptor beta chain described here comes from a study of OX40 agonist ivuxolimab in advanced cancers. The table came from immunoSEQ multiplex PCR; TCRdb's copy has only in-frame clones and leaves some out. The table lists roughly 80,000 clones, approximately 92% of them singletons. V was clipped by 4 bases and J by 2 bases, with 0 bases between them. Germline CDR1 and CDR2: SGHTA and FQGTGA. The CDR3 has 12 residues. The input for sequencing was CD4+ or CD8+ T cells sorted from blood, taken in a trial of the OX40 agonist ivuxolimab. This clonotype was obtained from an adult with an advanced solid tumor such as melanoma, head and neck, liver or kidney cancer. The chain employs TRBV7-3 and TRBJ2-6; no definite D call. CDR3 amino acids: CASSSGANVLTF. In DNA form, the CDR3 reads TGTGCCAGCAGCTCTGGGGCCAACGTCCTGACTTTC.